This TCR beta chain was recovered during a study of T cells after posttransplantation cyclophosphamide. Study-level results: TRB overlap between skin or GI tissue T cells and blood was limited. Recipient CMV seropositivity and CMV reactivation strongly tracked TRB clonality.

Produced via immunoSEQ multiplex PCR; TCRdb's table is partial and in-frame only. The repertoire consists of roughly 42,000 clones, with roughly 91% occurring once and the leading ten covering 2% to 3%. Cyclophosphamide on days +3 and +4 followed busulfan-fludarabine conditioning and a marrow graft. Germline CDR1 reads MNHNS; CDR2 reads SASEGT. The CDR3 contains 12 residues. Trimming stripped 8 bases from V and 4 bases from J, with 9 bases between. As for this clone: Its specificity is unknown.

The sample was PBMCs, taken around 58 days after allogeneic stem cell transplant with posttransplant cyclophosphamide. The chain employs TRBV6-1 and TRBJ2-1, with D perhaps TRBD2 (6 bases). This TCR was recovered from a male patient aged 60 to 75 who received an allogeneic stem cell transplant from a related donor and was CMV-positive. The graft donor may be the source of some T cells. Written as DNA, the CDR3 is TGTGCCAGCGGGGGGAGGTACAATGAGCAGTTCTTC. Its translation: CASGGRYNEQFF.